The sequence of this T cell receptor (beta chain) was determined in a study of early T cells in non-severe SARS-CoV-2 infection. Individual cDNA molecules were tagged with unique molecular identifiers, the study reported. TCRdb fed the 5' RACE reads into MiXCR, producing one record per CDR3 protein. In the table there are about 50,000 distinct CDR3 sequences, roughly a tenth of which are singletons. Study-level points and caveats: VDJdb matches were skewed toward anti-spike CD8 T cell responses.

The CDR3 has 15 amino acids. Germline-derived CDR1 and CDR2 are SGHDN and FVKESK. V lost 1 base and J 3 bases, leaving 12 bases between the germline ends. At least ten counts were recorded for this clonotype. The antigen is unknown. This sequence was found in an adult who was a healthcare worker with PCR-confirmed SARS-CoV-2 infection or an uninfected control (not recorded which). The chain is built from TRBV14 and TRBJ2-5; tentative D call: TRBD1 (5 bases). The source material was whole blood, sampled at baseline. The CDR3 DNA reads as TGTGCCAGCAGCCAAGGGACACGGAGCGAAGAGACCCAGTACTTC. Encoded protein: CASSQGTRSEETQYF.